The 10 T cell receptor beta chains in this list originate from one sample, sequenced in a study of T cell responses to AZD1222 COVID-19 vaccine. Sequencing used immunoSEQ multiplex PCR; TCRdb keeps in-frame clones, though not all of them. Of 40,000 or so clones listed, approximately 83% are singletons. The input for sequencing was peripheral blood, taken 28 days after the second AZD1222 dose. The receptors stem from an adult who received the AZD1222 COVID-19 vaccine.

This clone was seen once. The chain uses TRBV7-9 and TRBJ1-2, with D tentatively TRBD1 (5 bases). Looked up from germline, CDR1 is SEHNR and CDR2 is FQNEAQ (reference sequence). This CDR3 region has 14 residues. V dropped 3 bases and J dropped 7 bases, with 15 bases sitting between them. This chain's CDR3 is CASSLLPGNAGYTF. CDR3 nucleotide sequence: TGTGCCAGCAGCTTGCTGCCAGGGAATGCTGGCTACACCTTC.

The chain recombines TRBV7-8 with TRBJ1-4; D is perhaps TRBD1 (5 bases). Germline V gene lookup returns CDR1 SGHVS and CDR2 FQNEAQ. The CDR3 contains 15 residues. The V and J ends lost 2 bases and 8 bases respectively, with 15 bases between them. CDR3 in amino acids: CASSLSGTVTEKLFF. For the CDR3, the DNA is TGTGCCAGCAGCTTATCCGGGACGGTGACGGAAAAACTGTTTTTT.

The rearrangement links TRBV5-1 to TRBJ2-5, with D perhaps matching TRBD1 or TRBD2 (6 bases each). The length of the CDR3 is 15 residues. Trimming stripped 4 bases from V and 2 bases from J, with 15 bases between. Germline loops: CDR1 SGHRS, CDR2 YFSETQ. The CDR3 here is CASSPGAQGQETQYF. The CDR3 region has the DNA TGCGCCAGCAGCCCGGGGGCCCAGGGGCAAGAGACCCAGTACTTC. Combining the CDR3 with reference TRBV5-1 and TRBJ2-5 gives the whole variable domain KAGVTQTPRYLIKTRGQQVTLSCSPISGHRSVSWYQQTPGQGLQFLFEYFSETQRNKGNFPGRFSGRQFSNSRSEMNVSTLELGDSALYLCASSPGAQGQETQYFGPGTRLLVL.

V is TRBV19 and J is TRBJ1-3; D gene uncertain. V dropped 4 bases and J dropped 0 bases, with 13 bases sitting between them. CDR1 is LNHDA and CDR2 is SQIVND in the germline V gene (reference sequence). The CDR3 is 16 amino acids. CDR3 region: CASSTSTQNSGNTIYF. The DNA for the CDR3 is TGTGCCAGTAGTACATCAACACAAAACTCTGGAAACACCATATATTTT.

The rearrangement joins TRBV5-1 to TRBJ1-2; D is perhaps TRBD1 (6 bases). This CDR3 is built from 16 residues. Germline CDR1 is SGHRS and CDR2 is YFSETQ. Trimming stripped 1 base from V and 2 bases from J, with 15 bases between. The CDR3 protein is CASSLSGQRRNYGYTF. In DNA form, the CDR3 reads TGCGCCAGCAGCTTGTCCGGACAGCGAAGGAACTATGGCTACACCTTC.

CDR3 nucleotides: TGTGCCAGCAGCTTTAGCGGGGCCCTCACCGGGGAGCTGTTTTTT. Translating it yields CASSFSGALTGELFF. V gene TRBV7-2 combines with J gene TRBJ2-2, with 8 positions matching TRBD2. This CDR3 is 15 amino acids long. V shed 3 bases, J shed 4 bases, and the junction held 4 bases outside the gene matches. Germline V lookup: CDR1 SGHTA, CDR2 FQGNSA.

V and J are TRBV7-2 and TRBJ2-1; D remains ambiguous. Looked up from germline, CDR1 is SGHTA and CDR2 is FQGNSA. V was cut by 5 bases and J by 7 bases, with 9 bases left in between. The CDR3 is 12 residues long. Here the CDR3 reads CASSKKMNEQFF. Here the CDR3 DNA reads TGTGCCAGCAGCAAAAAAATGAATGAGCAGTTCTTC.

The V and J genes are TRBV6-5 and TRBJ1-4; possibly TRBD1 for D (6 bases). With 2 bases removed from V and 8 bases from J, the gap between germline ends came to 15 bases. This CDR3 has 15 residues. Per germline, CDR1 MNHEY and CDR2 SVGAGI. DNA of the CDR3: TGTGCCAGCAGTTACCGTACAGGGCTGGGAGAAAAACTGTTTTTT. Its translation is CASSYRTGLGEKLFF.

The V gene is TRBV19, the J gene TRBJ2-7; no clear D gene. Germline CDR1 LNHDA, CDR2 SQIVND (reference sequence). Trimming took 6 bases from V and 7 from J, leaving 10 bases between them. There are 11 residues in the CDR3. The CDR3 sequence is CASRNGLEQYF. The CDR3 DNA reads as TGTGCCAGTAGAAATGGGCTTGAGCAGTACTTC.

The chain couples TRBV5-1 to TRBJ1-1; D gene ambiguous. The CDR3 sequence is 13 residues long. V lost 4 bases and J lost 2, with 9 bases in between. Germline CDR1 SGHRS, CDR2 YFSETQ. The CDR3, as DNA: TGCGCCAGCAGCCCAAACTTCAACACTGAAGCTTTCTTT. Translating gives CASSPNFNTEAFF.